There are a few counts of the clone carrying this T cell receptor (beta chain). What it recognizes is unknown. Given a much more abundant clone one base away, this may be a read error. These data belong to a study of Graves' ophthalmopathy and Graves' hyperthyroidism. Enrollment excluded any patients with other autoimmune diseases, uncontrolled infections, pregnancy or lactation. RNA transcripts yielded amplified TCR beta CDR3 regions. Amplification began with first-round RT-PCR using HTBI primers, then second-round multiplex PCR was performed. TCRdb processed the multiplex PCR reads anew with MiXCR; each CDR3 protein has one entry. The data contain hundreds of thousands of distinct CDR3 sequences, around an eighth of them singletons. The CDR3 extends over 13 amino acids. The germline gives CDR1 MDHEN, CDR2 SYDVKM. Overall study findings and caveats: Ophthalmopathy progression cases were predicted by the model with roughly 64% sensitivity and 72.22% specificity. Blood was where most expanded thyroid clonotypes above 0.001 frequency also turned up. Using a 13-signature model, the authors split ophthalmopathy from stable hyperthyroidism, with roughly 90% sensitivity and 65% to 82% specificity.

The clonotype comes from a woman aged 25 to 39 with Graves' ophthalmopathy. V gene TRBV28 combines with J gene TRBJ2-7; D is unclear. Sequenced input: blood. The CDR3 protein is CASSPRVPYEQHF. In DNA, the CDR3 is TGTGCCAGCAGTCCCCGGGTTCCCTACGAGCAGCACTTC. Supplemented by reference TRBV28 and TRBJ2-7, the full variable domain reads DVKVTQSSRYLVKRTGEKVFLECVQDMDHENMFWYRQDPGLGLRLIYFSYDVKMKEKGDIPEGYSVSREKKERFSLILESASTNQTSMYLCASSPRVPYEQHFGPGTRLTVT.